This TCR beta chain came from a study of cytomegalovirus exposure and HLA in healthy donors (dated by TCRdb to about 2017). Context from the whole study: A later analysis indicated that the roughly 130 validation repertoires were generated on the platform also employed for the approximately 700 repertoires of the first cohort. The study was designed to test whether signatures of past pathogen exposure could be identified by cataloging public T cell receptors. High-throughput TCR immunosequencing, statistical association of individual TCRs with disease status, and machine learning were combined to predict cytomegalovirus infection status. Besides the first cohort of around 700 subjects, a separate validation cohort made up of 120 different subjects was used. Findings and caveats that apply to the study as a whole: A few of the identified cytomegalovirus-associated TCR beta chains were confirmed in vitro to be specific for cytomegalovirus antigens. While some public TCRs were present in many individuals, most TCR sequences turned up only very rarely across donors. A later analysis had no HLA typing for the validation cohort, so co-occurrence there was scored across all 130 or so repertoires. Of the cluster scores, 94% were above 0 in a later analysis, which found that TCRs clustered in the first cohort also tended to co-occur in the approximately 120 validation repertoires. The study gave a list of 150 to 200 TCR beta chains associated with cytomegalovirus. The authors suggested that the approach could potentially be generalized to other disease states and immunological phenotypes. In both the original and validation cohorts, the classifier was reported to diagnose cytomegalovirus status with high specificity and sensitivity.

Donors formed part of the validation cohort, which comprised over a hundred subjects and was distinct from the first cohort of 670 or so subjects. Taken from the germline V gene, the CDR1 and CDR2 loops are SGHRS and YFSETQ. Taken from cysteine to phenylalanine, the CDR3 has 16 residues. The sequence is cut down to CDR3 DNA, 48 bases in frame from base 1. V trim: 2 bases; J trim: 6 bases; unmatched bases: 8. The library relied on the immunoSEQ multiplex PCR assay. Per the source publication's procedure: A statistical classification framework was built to diagnose cytomegalovirus status from the catalog of TCR beta chain sequences. TCRdb took this table from immuneACCESS and kept in-frame rearrangements with V and J called. Such tables lack part of the clones; where checked against another copy, unresolved V genes explain under half of the gap, and the rest is unexplained. V, J and clone size derive from that table, while D and trimming were established from the DNA sequence. Here the sample has about 130,000 clones; about 91% occur a single time. 1.1% of the sample is in the top ten clones.

Turning to this clone: No antigen is known for it. Base qualities are not recorded, but no much larger clone differs from it by a single base.

The chain employs TRBV5-1 and TRBJ2-2, and TRBD2 aligns with 9 junction nucleotides. Source material: PBMCs. This receptor was obtained from a woman between 18 and 29 years old in good health and CMV-seronegative. The CDR3 has the sequence CASSFRGSGSPGELFF. The DNA is as follows: TGCGCCAGCAGCTTCCGGGGTAGCGGGAGCCCCGGGGAGCTGTTTTTT.